Sequencing of this T cell receptor (beta chain) was carried out in a study of PD-L1 blockade in urothelial cancer. Overall study: Patients' atezolizumab regimen, 1,200 mg intravenously every 3 weeks, began at some point between 2013 and 2015.

This sample's time point: pretreatment peripheral blood. Sequenced by immunoSEQ multiplex PCR; TCRdb stores in-frame clones only, minus some. Of more than 55,000 clones listed, about four fifths are singletons. This TCR derives from a man in his 70s with urothelial cancer. The specimen was PBMCs, collected around atezolizumab (anti-PD-L1) treatment.

CDR3 protein: CASSTIQTGSYEQYF. The CDR3 DNA is TGTGCCAGCAGTACGATACAAACGGGGTCTTACGAGCAGTACTTC. The chain employs TRBV6-5 and TRBJ2-7, with D possibly TRBD2 on 5 matching bases. Germline V gene sequence: CDR1 MNHEY, CDR2 SVGAGI. Trimming cost V 5 bases and J 4 bases, with 18 bases left between them. There are 15 residues in the CDR3.